Described below is a single T cell receptor (beta chain) sequence and its context. Its antigen is unknown. Donors were ostensibly healthy at sampling, although undocumented immune exposures were probable. V dropped 10 bases and J dropped 6; count of bases not matched to a gene: 11. This CDR3 spans 14 amino acids. The V gene's germline CDR1 is SNHLY and CDR2 FYNNEI. The PCR made use of 60 Vbeta and 13 Jbeta primers. The table came from immunoSEQ multiplex PCR; TCRdb's copy has only in-frame clones and leaves some out. Found here are under 200,000 clones, approximately 79% of them singletons; the top ten hold roughly 2%. The sample belongs to a study of cytomegalovirus exposure and HLA in healthy donors. Broader study findings: In vitro testing confirmed three CMV-associated chains as specific for CMV antigens. As was reported, the classifier diagnosed cytomegalovirus status with high specificity and sensitivity. Of the V segments, some could not be distinguished, including TRBV6-2 and TRBV6-3, and were excluded.

The TCR comes from a human donor in good health. The rearrangement uses TRBV2 and TRBJ2-1, with 8 bases lining up with TRBD2. The specimen was PBMCs. CDR3 DNA sequence: TGTGCCACCATAAAGAGCGGGGGAAGCAATGAGCAGTTCTTC. It yields the protein CATIKSGGSNEQFF.